The 28 T cell receptor beta chains given below trace back to one sample, sequenced in a study of OX40 agonist ivuxolimab in advanced cancers. Repertoires were generated with immunoSEQ multiplex PCR, while TCRdb's copy carries only in-frame clones and drops some. Of about 60,000 clones listed, 83% are singletons. The material was CD4+ or CD8+ T cells sorted from blood, obtained in a trial of the OX40 agonist ivuxolimab. All receptors derive from an adult with an advanced solid tumor such as melanoma, head and neck, liver or kidney cancer.

This chain joins TRBV5-1 and TRBJ2-5, with D possibly TRBD2 on 6 matching bases. Trimming took 4 bases from V and 1 from J, leaving 14 bases between them. CDR1 SGHRS and CDR2 YFSETQ come from the germline V gene. The CDR3 runs 15 residues. CDR3 amino acids: CASSRRAASQETQYF. CDR3 coding DNA: TGCGCCAGCAGCAGGAGGGCGGCTTCCCAAGAGACCCAGTACTTC.

The chain is built from TRBV6-1 and TRBJ1-4; the match to TRBD1 covers 7 bases. Germline assignment: CDR1 MNHNS and CDR2 SASEGT. The CDR3 contains 14 residues. V dropped 2 bases and J dropped 7; count of bases not matched to a gene: 4. The CDR3 loop reads CASSEQGVGEKLFF. DNA of the CDR3: TGTGCCAGCAGTGAACAGGGGGTCGGTGAAAAACTGTTTTTT.

The J gene is TRBJ1-2, the V gene TRBV27; TRBD1 might be the D (5 bases). Germline V gives CDR1 MNHEY, CDR2 SMNVEV (reference sequence). V was pared by 1 base and J by 2 bases, with 23 bases between. The CDR3 length is 19 residues. The CDR3 sequence: CASSLWGGGGPAGNYGYTF. CDR3 nucleotides: TGTGCCAGCAGTTTATGGGGCGGGGGGGGTCCGGCAGGGAACTATGGCTACACCTTC.

The chain combines TRBV5-5 with TRBJ2-1; D unclear. This CDR3 spans 15 amino acids. Between the trimmed V and J ends, which lost 1 base and 4 bases, there was a span of 12 bases. The germline V gene has CDR1 SGHKS and CDR2 YYEKEE (reference sequence). The CDR3 protein is CASSLLSPLYNEQFF. The DNA for the CDR3 is TGTGCCAGCAGCTTGCTTTCGCCCCTTTACAATGAGCAGTTCTTC.

The rearrangement joins TRBV4-1 to TRBJ2-6, with D possibly matching TRBD2 (5 bases). V was clipped by 1 base and J by 0 bases, with 10 bases between them. CDR3 length: 17 residues. Looked up from germline, CDR1 is MGHRA and CDR2 is YSYEKL. CDR3 residues: CASSQALGSSGANVLTF. As DNA, the CDR3 is TGCGCCAGCAGCCAAGCCTTAGGGAGCTCTGGGGCCAACGTCCTGACTTTC.

This chain's CDR3 is CASSPAPPGQVLAKNIQYF. The DNA of the CDR3 is TGTGCCAGCTCACCAGCACCACCGGGCCAAGTACTAGCCAAAAACATTCAGTACTTC. V usage is TRBV18 and J usage is TRBJ2-4; D gene unclear. CDR3 length equals 19 residues. V was cut by 2 bases and J by 0 bases, with 20 bases left in between. Per germline, CDR1 KGHSH and CDR2 LQKENI.

The chain has TRBV6-1 and TRBJ2-7, with 8 bases matching TRBD2. The CDR3 runs to 15 residues. The V and J ends lost 1 base and 4 bases, in that order; junction bases with no gene match: 6. Germline values: CDR1 MNHNS, CDR2 SASEGT. DNA for the CDR3: TGTGCCAGCAGTGAAGGGGGCAGCGGGAGTTACGAGCAGTACTTC. Protein product: CASSEGGSGSYEQYF.

The rearrangement links TRBV5-4 to TRBJ1-1, with TRBD1 identical over 8 bases. The CDR3 extends over 17 amino acids. CDR1 and CDR2 from the germline V gene are SGHNT and YYREEE (reference sequence). The trim removed 0 bases at V and 0 bases at J, leaving 7 bases unmatched. The CDR3 is CASSLAGGTGMNTEAFF. The CDR3 DNA sequence: TGTGCCAGCAGCTTGGCAGGGGGGACAGGAATGAACACTGAAGCTTTCTTT. The variable domain in full, with the rest retrieved from reference TRBV5-4 and TRBJ1-1, is ETGVTQSPTHLIKTRGQQVTLRCSSQSGHNTVSWYQQALGQGPQFIFQYYREEENGRGNFPPRFSGLQFPNYSSELNVNALELDDSALYLCASSLAGGTGMNTEAFFGQGTRLTVV.

This sequence joins TRBV5-4 and TRBJ1-1; 9 bases are shared with TRBD1. Trimming cost V 4 bases and J 1 base; bases outside gene matches: 5. This CDR3 is 15 amino acids long. Looked up from germline, CDR1 is SGHNT and CDR2 is YYREEE (reference sequence). CDR3 in DNA: TGTGCCAGCAGCCGCCGACAGGGGGGGAACACTGAAGCTTTCTTT. This codes for CASSRRQGGNTEAFF.

The genes are TRBV30 and TRBJ1-2; the D is unclear. The V gene lost 4 bases and the J gene lost 4 bases, with 10 bases spanning the gap. The germline V gene encodes CDR1 GTSNPN and CDR2 SVGIG (reference sequence). The CDR3 loop spans 12 amino acids. For the CDR3, the DNA is TGTGCCTGGATATATTCGAGCTATGGCTACACCTTC. Its translation is CAWIYSSYGYTF. The full variable domain, rest sourced from reference TRBV30 and TRBJ1-2, is SQTIHQWPATLVQPVGSPLSLECTVEGTSNPNLYWYRQAAGRGLQLLFYSVGIGQISSEVPQNLSASRPQDRQFILSSKKLLLSDSGFYLCAWIYSSYGYTFGSGTRLTVV.

The rearrangement joins TRBV6-1 to TRBJ2-1; a weak D match, TRBD2 (5 bases). The germline CDR1 and CDR2 sequences are MNHNS and SASEGT. This CDR3 region has 15 residues. The germline V and J ends were trimmed by 4 bases and 9 bases, with 19 bases remaining between them. CDR3 amino acids: CASSGVRLAGGEQFF. As DNA, the CDR3 is TGTGCCAGCAGTGGGGTCCGGCTAGCCGGTGGTGAGCAGTTCTTC.

This chain connects TRBV28 to TRBJ1-5; D not certain. V lost 6 bases and J 6 bases, leaving 15 bases between the germline ends. CDR1 and CDR2 from the germline V gene are MDHEN and SYDVKM. The length of the CDR3 is 14 residues. CDR3: CASREQIDGQPQHF. In DNA, the CDR3 is TGTGCCAGCAGGGAACAGATTGATGGTCAGCCCCAGCATTTT.

The J gene is TRBJ1-2, the V gene TRBV15; possible D gene TRBD1, 6 bases. CDR3 length: 14 residues. CDR1 is LNHNV, CDR2 YYDKDF, per germline (reference sequence). Trimming removed 4 bases at V and 4 bases at J, with 13 bases between. The CDR3 nucleotides read TGTGCCACCAGCAATTTCCAGGGGTCCTATGGCTACACCTTC. It codes for CATSNFQGSYGYTF.

The chain links TRBV11-2 to TRBJ2-1; D may be TRBD1 (5 bases). CDR1 and CDR2 from the germline V gene are SGHAT and FQNNGV. The CDR3 covers 16 residues. Trimming took 2 bases from V and 9 from J, leaving 20 bases between them. CDR3 protein: CASSLNGQGLGVEQFF. In nucleotides, the CDR3 is TGTGCCAGCAGCTTAAATGGTCAGGGTTTGGGTGTTGAGCAGTTCTTC.

V gene TRBV28 combines with J gene TRBJ1-5; D is undetermined. Germline-derived CDR1 and CDR2 are MDHEN and SYDVKM. CDR3 length: 13 amino acids. Between the trimmed V and J ends, which lost 5 bases and 5 bases, there was a span of 10 bases. The CDR3 nucleotides read TGTGCCAGCAGTCCAAATGGGGATCAGCCCCAGCATTTT. Protein product: CASSPNGDQPQHF.

This clone was counted a few times. This rearrangement joins TRBV5-4 to TRBJ1-2; D not certain. The CDR3 totals 13 residues. Deletions cut 4 bases from V and 2 bases from J, with 9 bases between. CDR1 SGHNT and CDR2 YYREEE come from the germline V gene (reference sequence). The CDR3: CASSPDGNYGYTF. The CDR3 DNA reads TGTGCCAGCAGCCCTGACGGAAACTATGGCTACACCTTC. Filled out from reference TRBV5-4 and TRBJ1-2, the complete variable domain reads ETGVTQSPTHLIKTRGQQVTLRCSSQSGHNTVSWYQQALGQGPQFIFQYYREEENGRGNFPPRFSGLQFPNYSSELNVNALELDDSALYLCASSPDGNYGYTFGSGTRLTVV.

The chain has TRBV7-2 and TRBJ2-1, with 13 bases identical to TRBD2. This CDR3 has 15 amino acids. Germline CDR1 SGHTA, CDR2 FQGNSA. Unmatched junction bases numbered 4, after V lost 4 bases and J lost 7 bases. This chain's CDR3 is CASSWGLAGNNEQFF. Written as DNA, the CDR3 is TGTGCCAGCAGCTGGGGACTAGCGGGAAATAATGAGCAGTTCTTC.

This clone was counted only a few times. The V call is TRBV27, the J call TRBJ2-2; a weak D match, TRBD1 (6 bases). Trimming removed 1 base at V and 2 bases at J, with 14 bases between. This CDR3 has 17 residues. The germline CDR1 and CDR2 sequences are MNHEY and SMNVEV (reference sequence). CDR3 loop: CASSLYSGHSNTGELFF. In nucleotides, the CDR3 is TGTGCCAGCAGTTTATATTCGGGACATTCTAACACCGGGGAGCTGTTTTTT.

The chain carries TRBV6-1 and TRBJ2-7; unclear D gene. Trimming stripped 3 bases from V and 2 bases from J, with 14 bases between. Germline loops: CDR1 MNHNS, CDR2 SASEGT. The CDR3 consists of 15 residues. The CDR3 here is CASSESMTLTYEQYF. CDR3 in DNA: TGTGCCAGCAGTGAGAGTATGACACTCACCTACGAGCAGTACTTC.

The chain recombines TRBV29-1 with TRBJ2-3, with TRBD2 identical over 9 bases. The CDR3 extends over 15 amino acids. Germline values: CDR1 SQVTM, CDR2 ANQGSEA. The J segment lost 3 bases and the V segment lost 4 bases, leaving 8 bases of the junction unmatched. CDR3 coding DNA: TGCAGCGTTGGCGGTCAGCGGGAGGAGACAGATACGCAGTATTTT. This translates into CSVGGQREETDTQYF.

V and J are TRBV5-1 and TRBJ2-1; TRBD2 agrees at 11 bases. Germline trimming cut 4 bases from V and 8 bases from J; bases unmatched to any gene: 8. The length of the CDR3 is 15 residues. Germline CDR1 SGHRS, CDR2 YFSETQ. CDR3 coding DNA: TGCGCCAGCAGCCACGGGACTAGCGGTCCCCATGAGCAGTTCTTC. This gives the protein CASSHGTSGPHEQFF.

The chain uses TRBV2 and TRBJ1-1; 7 bases line up with TRBD1. J gave up 0 bases and V 6 bases, and 10 bases lay outside the gene matches. The CDR3 is 16 residues long. Germline V gene lookup returns CDR1 SNHLY and CDR2 FYNNEI. The CDR3 nucleotides are TGTGCCAGCAGCCCTCGGACAGGACGAATGAACACTGAAGCTTTCTTT. Protein product: CASSPRTGRMNTEAFF.

The rearrangement links TRBV28 to TRBJ1-4; the D is unclear. V gave up 6 bases and J gave up 0 bases, with 14 bases separating them. The CDR3 runs 16 residues. From germline, CDR1 is MDHEN and CDR2 SYDVKM. The DNA for the CDR3 is TGTGCCAGCAGCCGACCCGGGGTTGCAACTAATGAAAAACTGTTTTTT. This encodes CASSRPGVATNEKLFF.

The chain combines TRBV6-1 with TRBJ2-7; TRBD2 aligns across 12 bases. This CDR3 is built from 15 residues. V lost 2 bases, J lost 12 bases, and 11 bases stayed unmatched. CDR1 and CDR2 (germline): MNHNS, SASEGT. CDR3 in amino acids: CASSEWTSGKLQRYF. CDR3 nucleotide sequence: TGTGCCAGCAGTGAATGGACTAGCGGGAAGCTTCAGCGGTACTTC.

The V gene is TRBV27, the J gene TRBJ2-4, with TRBD1 as a possible D gene (5 bases). CDR1 and CDR2 from the germline V gene are MNHEY and SMNVEV (reference sequence). The CDR3 runs to 14 residues. V was cut by 7 bases and J by 5 bases, with 15 bases left in between. The CDR3 is CASKRSGIENIQYF. CDR3 nucleotide sequence: TGTGCCAGCAAGAGATCAGGGATCGAAAACATTCAGTACTTC.

This clone is medium-sized by share. V and J are TRBV2 and TRBJ1-2; 7 nucleotides agree with TRBD1. With 7 bases clipped from V and 7 bases from J, the junction kept 9 bases outside the gene matches. The CDR3 totals 13 residues. The germline V gene encodes CDR1 SNHLY and CDR2 FYNNEI. This chain's CDR3 is CASTGQVVGGYTF. In nucleotides, the CDR3 is TGTGCCAGCACCGGACAGGTGGTCGGTGGCTACACCTTC.

This chain links TRBV6-1 with TRBJ1-1; tentatively, D is TRBD1 (6 bases). Germline values: CDR1 MNHNS, CDR2 SASEGT. This CDR3 contains 16 residues. The germline V and J ends were trimmed by 3 bases and 2 bases, with 16 bases remaining between them. This CDR3 is CASSDIRDNLNTEAFF. The CDR3 bases are TGTGCCAGCAGTGATATCCGGGACAACCTTAACACTGAAGCTTTCTTT.

The chain uses TRBV28 and TRBJ1-2; D is undetermined. The CDR3 is 15 amino acids. The V gene's germline CDR1 is MDHEN and CDR2 SYDVKM. V lost 7 bases, J lost 4 bases, and 19 bases lay in between. The CDR3 spells CASTLGGSVVYGYTF. CDR3 in DNA: TGTGCCAGCACCCTGGGAGGGTCGGTTGTCTATGGCTACACCTTC.